The rows below give T cell receptor beta chains drawn from one sample of a study of Graves' ophthalmopathy and Graves' hyperthyroidism. TCRdb itself ran the multiplex PCR reads through MiXCR, one entry per CDR3 protein. In the table there are roughly 400,000 distinct CDR3 sequences, roughly 14% of which are singletons. Sequencing input: peripheral blood. Receptors originate from a woman between 18 and 30 years old with stable Graves' hyperthyroidism. CDR3s include the opening cysteine and the closing phenylalanine or tryptophan. A D gene is named only where the DNA matches it firmly. Only part of the rows carry a size: once, few, many, or a class if the clone is expanded.

V gene: TRBV7-2
D gene: .
J gene: TRBJ2-7
clone size: .
CDR3 length: 12
CDR3 protein: CASSLVGCEQYF
CDR3 DNA: TGTGCCAGCAGCTTAGTAGGCTGCGAGCAGTACTTC

V gene: TRBV20-1
D gene: .
J gene: TRBJ1-2
clone size: many
CDR3 length: 14
CDR3 protein: CSARGFGGPYGYTF
CDR3 DNA: TGCAGTGCTAGAGGTTTTGGGGGGCCTTATGGCTACACCTTC

V gene: TRBV7-2
D gene: TRBD2
J gene: TRBJ2-7
clone size: many
CDR3 length: 15
CDR3 protein: CASSISGGLTYEQYF
CDR3 DNA: TGTGCCAGCAGCATTAGCGGGGGGCTCACCTACGAGCAGTACTTC

V gene: TRBV20-1
D gene: TRBD2
J gene: TRBJ2-5
clone size: many
CDR3 length: 15
CDR3 protein: CSARDHQRGQETQYF
CDR3 DNA: TGCAGTGCTAGAGATCATCAGCGGGGGCAAGAGACCCAGTACTTC

V gene: TRBV7-3
D gene: .
J gene: TRBJ2-4
clone size: many
CDR3 length: 16
CDR3 protein: CASSLDPRGTKNIQYF
CDR3 DNA: TGTGCCAGCAGCTTAGATCCGAGGGGGACCAAAAACATTCAGTACTTC

V gene: TRBV6-2/TRBV6-3
D gene: TRBD2
J gene: TRBJ2-7
clone size: .
CDR3 length: 16
CDR3 protein: CASSYSKASGLYEQYF
CDR3 DNA: TGTGCCAGCAGTTACTCGAAGGCTAGCGGCCTCTACGAGCAGTACTTC

V gene: TRBV7-9
D gene: TRBD1
J gene: TRBJ1-2
clone size: many
CDR3 length: 14
CDR3 protein: CASSLTGGSEGYTF
CDR3 DNA: TGTGCCAGCAGTTTGACAGGGGGTTCTGAAGGCTACACCTTC

V gene: TRBV2
D gene: TRBD2
J gene: TRBJ2-7
clone size: .
CDR3 length: 15
CDR3 protein: CASSDNRGGPYEQYF
CDR3 DNA: TGTGCCAGCAGTGATAACCGGGGGGGCCCCTACGAGCAGTACTTC

V gene: TRBV6-2/TRBV6-3
D gene: .
J gene: TRBJ2-5
clone size: many
CDR3 length: 13
CDR3 protein: CASSRTPPRTQYF
CDR3 DNA: TGTGCCAGCAGTCGGACTCCACCCAGGACCCAGTACTTC

V gene: TRBV5-1
D gene: .
J gene: TRBJ1-1
clone size: many
CDR3 length: 14
CDR3 protein: CASSLTGMNTEAFF
CDR3 DNA: TGCGCCAGCAGCCTGACAGGCATGAACACTGAAGCTTTCTTT

V gene: TRBV5-1
D gene: .
J gene: TRBJ1-1
clone size: many
CDR3 length: 14
CDR3 protein: CASSFTGLEGEAFF
CDR3 DNA: TGCGCCAGCAGCTTTACAGGCCTCGAGGGTGAAGCTTTCTTT

V gene: TRBV20-1
D gene: .
J gene: TRBJ1-6
clone size: many
CDR3 length: 16
CDR3 protein: CSARGGGGGNGSPLHF
CDR3 DNA: TGCAGTGCTAGAGGGGGAGGAGGAGGGAATGGTTCACCCCTCCACTTT

V gene: TRBV12-5
D gene: .
J gene: TRBJ1-2
clone size: many
CDR3 length: 15
CDR3 protein: CASGLVGNGHYGYTF
CDR3 DNA: TGTGCTAGTGGTTTGGTAGGAAACGGCCACTATGGCTACACCTTC

V gene: TRBV28
D gene: .
J gene: TRBJ2-7
clone size: .
CDR3 length: 11
CDR3 protein: CASRAGLEQYF
CDR3 DNA: TGTGCCAGCAGGGCGGGTTTAGAGCAGTACTTC

V gene: TRBV6-5
D gene: .
J gene: TRBJ1-2
clone size: many
CDR3 length: 14
CDR3 protein: CASSYSSNGYGYTF
CDR3 DNA: TGTGCCAGCAGTTACTCGAGTAATGGCTATGGCTACACCTTC

V gene: TRBV6-1
D gene: .
J gene: TRBJ2-7
clone size: many
CDR3 length: 14
CDR3 protein: CASSDTGFFYEQYF
CDR3 DNA: TGTGCCAGCAGTGATACAGGTTTCTTCTACGAGCAGTACTTC

V gene: TRBV9
D gene: TRBD1
J gene: TRBJ2-2
clone size: .
CDR3 length: 16
CDR3 protein: CASSPQTGGYTGELFF
CDR3 DNA: TGTGCCAGCAGCCCGCAGACAGGGGGTTACACCGGGGAGCTGTTTTTT

V gene: TRBV6-5
D gene: .
J gene: TRBJ1-1
clone size: many
CDR3 length: 15
CDR3 protein: CASSYVVGMNTEAFF
CDR3 DNA: TGTGCCAGCAGTTACGTAGTCGGGATGAACACTGAAGCTTTCTTT

V gene: TRBV5-1
D gene: TRBD1
J gene: TRBJ2-1
clone size: .
CDR3 length: 15
CDR3 protein: CASSLGGTGTYEQFF
CDR3 DNA: TGCGCCAGCAGCTTGGGCGGGACAGGGACCTACGAGCAGTTCTTC

V gene: TRBV12-3/TRBV12-4
D gene: .
J gene: TRBJ1-4
clone size: .
CDR3 length: 15
CDR3 protein: CASSLRTALNEKLFF
CDR3 DNA: TGTGCCAGCAGTCTCCGGACAGCCCTTAACGAAAAACTGTTTTTT

V gene: TRBV12-3/TRBV12-4
D gene: .
J gene: TRBJ1-6
clone size: many
CDR3 length: 13
CDR3 protein: CASSATYNSPLHF
CDR3 DNA: TGTGCCAGCTCGGCCACCTATAATTCACCCCTCCACTTT

V gene: TRBV5-1
D gene: .
J gene: TRBJ2-7
clone size: .
CDR3 length: 15
CDR3 protein: CASSPGTFDSYEQYF
CDR3 DNA: TGCGCCAGCAGCCCTGGGACGTTTGACTCCTACGAGCAGTACTTC

V gene: TRBV6-5
D gene: .
J gene: TRBJ1-1
clone size: many
CDR3 length: 14
CDR3 protein: CASSFLTVNTEAFF
CDR3 DNA: TGTGCCAGCAGTTTTCTGACGGTGAACACTGAAGCTTTCTTT

V gene: TRBV2
D gene: .
J gene: TRBJ1-6
clone size: many
CDR3 length: 16
CDR3 protein: CASNDRKGSYNSPLHF
CDR3 DNA: TGTGCCAGCAATGACAGGAAAGGCTCCTATAATTCACCCCTCCACTTT

V gene: TRBV6-1
D gene: TRBD2
J gene: TRBJ2-1
clone size: many
CDR3 length: 15
CDR3 protein: CASSEASGGYNEQFF
CDR3 DNA: TGTGCCAGCAGTGAAGCTAGCGGGGGGTACAATGAGCAGTTCTTC

V gene: TRBV19
D gene: TRBD1
J gene: TRBJ2-5
clone size: many
CDR3 length: 15
CDR3 protein: CASSRQGAGRETQYF
CDR3 DNA: TGTGCCAGTAGTAGACAGGGGGCTGGGAGAGAGACCCAGTACTTC

V gene: TRBV2
D gene: .
J gene: TRBJ1-1
clone size: many
CDR3 length: 13
CDR3 protein: CASSVGSRTEAFF
CDR3 DNA: TGTGCCAGCAGTGTAGGTTCTCGGACTGAAGCTTTCTTT

V gene: TRBV7-2
D gene: .
J gene: TRBJ2-7
clone size: many
CDR3 length: 14
CDR3 protein: CASSLMGVTYEQYF
CDR3 DNA: TGTGCCAGCAGCTTAATGGGGGTCACCTACGAGCAGTACTTC